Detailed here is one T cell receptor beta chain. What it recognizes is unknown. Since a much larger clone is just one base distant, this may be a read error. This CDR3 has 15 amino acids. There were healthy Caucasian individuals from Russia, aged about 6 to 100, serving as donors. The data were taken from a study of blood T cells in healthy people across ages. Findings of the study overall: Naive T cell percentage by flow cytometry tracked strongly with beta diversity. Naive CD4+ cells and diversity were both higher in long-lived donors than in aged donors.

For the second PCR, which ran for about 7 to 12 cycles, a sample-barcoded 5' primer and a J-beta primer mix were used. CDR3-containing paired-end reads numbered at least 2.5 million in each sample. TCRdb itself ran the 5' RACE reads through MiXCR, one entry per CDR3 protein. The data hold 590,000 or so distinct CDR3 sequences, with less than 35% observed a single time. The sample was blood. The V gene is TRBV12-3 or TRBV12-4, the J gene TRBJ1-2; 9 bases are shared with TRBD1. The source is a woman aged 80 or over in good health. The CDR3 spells CASSSGTGLYYGYIF. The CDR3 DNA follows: TGTGCCAGCAGTTCCGGGACAGGGCTTTACTATGGCTACATCTTC.